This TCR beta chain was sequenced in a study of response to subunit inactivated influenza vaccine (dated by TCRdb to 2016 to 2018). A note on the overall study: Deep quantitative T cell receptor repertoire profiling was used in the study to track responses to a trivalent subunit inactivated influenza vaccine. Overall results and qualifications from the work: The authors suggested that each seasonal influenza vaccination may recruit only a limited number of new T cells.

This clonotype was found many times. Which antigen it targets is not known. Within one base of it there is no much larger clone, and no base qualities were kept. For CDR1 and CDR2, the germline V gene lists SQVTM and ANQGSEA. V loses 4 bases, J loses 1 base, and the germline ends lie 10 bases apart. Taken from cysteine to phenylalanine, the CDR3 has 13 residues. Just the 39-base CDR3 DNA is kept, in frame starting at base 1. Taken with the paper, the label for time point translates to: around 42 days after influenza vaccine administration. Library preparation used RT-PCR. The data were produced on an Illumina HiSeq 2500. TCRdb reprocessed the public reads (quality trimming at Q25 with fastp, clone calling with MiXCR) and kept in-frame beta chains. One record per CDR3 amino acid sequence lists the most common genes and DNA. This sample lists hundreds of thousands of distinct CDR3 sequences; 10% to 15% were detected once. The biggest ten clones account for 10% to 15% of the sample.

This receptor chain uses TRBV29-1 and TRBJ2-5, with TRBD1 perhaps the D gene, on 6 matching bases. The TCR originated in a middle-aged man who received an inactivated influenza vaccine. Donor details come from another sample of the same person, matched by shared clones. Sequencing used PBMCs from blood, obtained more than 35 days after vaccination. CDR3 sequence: CSVGGQRQETQYF. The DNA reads TGCAGCGTTGGAGGACAGCGCCAAGAGACCCAGTACTTC.